The 32 T cell receptor beta chains given below trace back to one sample, sequenced in a study of CD8 T cells in Susac syndrome. Reverse transcription of 0.5 to 1 ug RNA was performed with random hexamers. TCRdb independently ran MiXCR on the immunoSEQ multiplex PCR reads; one entry per CDR3 protein. There are approximately 260,000 distinct CDR3 sequences in the sample; 90% to 96% occur only once, and roughly 0.1% lies in the top ten. The specimen sequenced was CD4+ T cells from PBMCs. These receptor sequences come from a human donor with Susac syndrome.

The chain joins TRBV20-1 to TRBJ1-3; maybe TRBD1 (5 bases). V gave up 5 bases and J gave up 2 bases, with 10 bases separating them. The germline V gene has CDR1 DFQATT and CDR2 SNEGSKA (reference sequence). This CDR3 has 13 residues. The CDR3 is CSAPGVTGNTIYF. The DNA of the CDR3 is TGCAGTGCTCCGGGGGTAACTGGAAACACCATATATTTT.

The rearrangement joins TRBV12-3 or TRBV12-4 to TRBJ2-6; D gene unclear. The CDR3 totals 19 residues. The V end lost 3 bases, the J end lost 0 bases, and 18 bases lay between the germline ends. The CDR3 region has the DNA TGTGCCAGCAGTTTCGGTAAGGGCCGGAAGAGCTCTGGGGCCAACGTCCTGACTTTC. It is translated as CASSFGKGRKSSGANVLTF.

The chain links TRBV4-2 to TRBJ1-4; a possible D gene is TRBD1 (5 bases). V was clipped by 0 bases and J by 7 bases, with 18 bases between them. This CDR3 has 17 amino acids. Germline CDR1 and CDR2: LGHNA and YNFKEQ. CDR3 in DNA: TGTGCCAGCAGCCAAGATCGAGGCCAGGGAAGACGTGAAAAACTGTTTTTT. Protein sequence: CASSQDRGQGRREKLFF.

The rearrangement links TRBV20-1 to TRBJ1-1; unclear D gene. This CDR3 has 14 amino acids. From germline, CDR1 is DFQATT and CDR2 SNEGSKA (reference sequence). The ends were cut back, 0 bases at V and 2 bases at J, with 10 bases in the middle. In DNA, the CDR3 is TGCAGTGCTAGAGATTTTAGGGATAACACTGAAGCTTTCTTT. This codes for CSARDFRDNTEAFF.

This chain connects TRBV27 to TRBJ2-7; D unresolved. The germline V and J ends were trimmed by 0 bases and 0 bases, with 12 bases remaining between them. The CDR3 loop spans 16 amino acids. Per germline, CDR1 MNHEY and CDR2 SMNVEV (reference sequence). CDR3 sequence: CASSLSLVTHSYEQYF. DNA for the CDR3: TGTGCCAGCAGTTTATCGTTGGTGACCCACTCCTACGAGCAGTACTTC.

This chain uses TRBV3-1 with TRBJ1-2; D remains ambiguous. The CDR3 sequence is 13 residues long. V lost 0 bases and J 8 bases, leaving 10 bases between the germline ends. Germline assignment: CDR1 LGHDT and CDR2 YNNKEL (reference sequence). The CDR3 nucleotides read TGTGCCAGCAGCCAAGAGGTTGCGTTGGGCTACACCTTC. Residues: CASSQEVALGYTF. The entire variable domain, with the rest obtained from reference TRBV3-1 and TRBJ1-2, is as follows: DTAVSQTPKYLVTQMGNDKSIKCEQNLGHDTMYWYKQDSKKFLKIMFSYNNKELIINETVPNRFSPKSPDKAHLNLHINSLELGDSAVYFCASSQEVALGYTFGSGTRLTVV.

The chain combines TRBV19 with TRBJ2-1, with TRBD2 matching over 13 bases. J lost 8 bases, V lost 5 bases, and 3 bases had no gene match. Germline V lookup: CDR1 LNHDA, CDR2 SQIVND (reference sequence). The CDR3 has 14 residues. The CDR3 coding sequence is TGTGCCAGTAGTCCGGGACTAGCGGGATATGAGCAGTTCTTC. Its translation is CASSPGLAGYEQFF.

This rearrangement joins TRBV28 to TRBJ1-2; no reliable D call. Deletions cut 5 bases from V and 1 base from J, with 14 bases between. The germline V gene encodes CDR1 MDHEN and CDR2 SYDVKM. The CDR3 runs 15 residues. The CDR3 bases are TGTGCCAGCAGTCCATACCAGACACTTAACTATGGCTACACCTTC. Translated, it gives CASSPYQTLNYGYTF.

The chain is built from TRBV20-1 and TRBJ1-2; D call uncertain. V lost 5 bases and J 0 bases, leaving 13 bases between the germline ends. The CDR3 has 14 residues. Per the germline V gene, CDR1 is DFQATT and CDR2 is SNEGSKA (reference sequence). CDR3 sequence reads: CSAFGANTNYGYTF. CDR3 nucleotides: TGCAGTGCTTTTGGAGCGAATACTAACTATGGCTACACCTTC.

About this clonotype: The junction differs from germline at one of its ends, possibly a read error. V gene TRBV12-3 or TRBV12-4 combines with J gene TRBJ1-3; possible D gene TRBD1, 6 bases. The CDR3 spans 13 residues. CDR3 nucleotide sequence: TGTGCCAGCAGTTTAAGAGGACCGTCGGGACACACCTTT. Translated, it gives CASSLRGPSGHTF.

J is TRBJ2-3 and V is TRBV15; D possibly uses TRBD1 or TRBD2 (5 bases each). Per the germline V gene, CDR1 is LNHNV and CDR2 is YYDKDF (reference sequence). This CDR3 is 18 amino acids long. V shed 1 base and J shed 0 bases, with 17 bases lying between them. DNA for the CDR3: TGTGCCACCAGCAGAGCTCCGACTGGGGGTTCTAGCACAGATACGCAGTATTTT. Residues: CATSRAPTGGSSTDTQYF.

This clonotype is a singleton in its sample. V usage is TRBV20-1 and J usage is TRBJ1-1, with 9 bases lining up with TRBD1. V shed 3 bases and J 5 bases; nucleotides not matched to a gene: 7. The V gene's germline CDR1 is DFQATT and CDR2 SNEGSKA (reference sequence). The CDR3 sequence is 14 residues long. The CDR3 protein is CSASYGQGRTEAFF. The CDR3 DNA is TGCAGTGCTAGCTATGGACAGGGGCGGACTGAAGCTTTCTTT.

This clonotype was seen just once. This chain links TRBV18 with TRBJ2-1; weak D call: TRBD1 (5 bases). The ends were cut back, 2 bases at V and 0 bases at J, with 11 bases in the middle. The CDR3 sequence is 16 residues long. Germline CDR1 reads KGHSH; CDR2 reads LQKENI. The CDR3: CASSPLSGYSYNEQFF. The CDR3 nucleotides read TGTGCCAGCTCACCATTGTCAGGGTACTCCTACAATGAGCAGTTCTTC.

This sequence joins TRBV30 and TRBJ1-4, with D uncertain. Between the trimmed V and J ends, which lost 0 bases and 11 bases, there was a span of 10 bases. Germline V lookup: CDR1 GTSNPN, CDR2 SVGIG (reference sequence). The CDR3 contains 12 residues. The CDR3 reads CAWSVELQKLFF. In nucleotides, the CDR3 is TGTGCCTGGAGTGTAGAGCTGCAGAAACTGTTTTTT.

The chain employs TRBV18 and TRBJ2-1, with no clear D. Trimming took off 1 base at V and 2 bases at J, with 3 bases between the two ends. This CDR3 spans 13 amino acids. In germline, CDR1 is KGHSH, CDR2 LQKENI. CDR3 loop: CASSPLTYNEQFF. The CDR3 DNA follows: TGTGCCAGCTCACCACTCACCTACAATGAGCAGTTCTTC.

The chain carries TRBV25-1 and TRBJ1-1; D is possibly TRBD1 (6 bases). Trimming took 1 base from V and 4 from J, leaving 13 bases between them. The CDR3 sequence is 15 residues long. CDR1 is MGHDK and CDR2 is SYGVNS in the germline V gene. This chain's CDR3 is CASSELGGRGTEAFF. The CDR3 DNA is TGTGCCAGCAGTGAATTGGGGGGGCGAGGCACTGAAGCTTTCTTT.

The chain carries TRBV6-5 and TRBJ2-3; no clear D. Trimming removed 5 bases from V and 3 bases from J, with 12 bases in between. The CDR3 runs 14 residues. CDR1 is MNHEY, CDR2 SVGAGI, per germline. The CDR3 loop is CASSRLPSTDTQYF. CDR3 nucleotide sequence: TGTGCCAGCAGTCGTCTACCCAGTACAGATACGCAGTATTTT.

Only a few counts were recorded for this clonotype. The gene calls are TRBV3-1 and TRBJ2-7, with D unclear. The CDR3 is made up of 11 amino acids. CDR1 is LGHDT and CDR2 is YNNKEL in the germline V gene (reference sequence). Trimming removed 3 bases at V and 3 bases at J, with 3 bases between. CDR3 loop: CASSQLYEQYF. The CDR3 DNA reads as TGTGCCAGCAGCCAGCTCTACGAGCAGTACTTC.

The gene calls are TRBV12-3 or TRBV12-4 and TRBJ2-5; D is possibly TRBD2 (5 bases). The CDR3 contains 16 residues. V lost 7 bases and J 5 bases, leaving 23 bases between the germline ends. The chain's CDR3 is CASTTYSLRASETQYF. CDR3 in DNA: TGTGCCAGCACTACCTACTCGTTGAGGGCCTCGGAGACCCAGTACTTC.

The chain couples TRBV28 to TRBJ2-1, with D perhaps matching TRBD1 or TRBD2 (5 bases each). Germline V gives CDR1 MDHEN, CDR2 SYDVKM. V shed 8 bases and J shed 7 bases, with 24 bases lying between them. The CDR3 is 16 amino acids. CDR3 region: CASLERGPQGRNEQFF. The CDR3 region has the DNA TGTGCCAGCCTCGAGAGAGGGCCGCAGGGACGTAATGAGCAGTTCTTC.

The chain carries TRBV7-2 and TRBJ1-1; 7 bases line up with TRBD1. The germline gives CDR1 SGHTA, CDR2 FQGNSA. Trimming at V came to 11 bases and at J to 7 bases, leaving 10 bases not matched to a gene. The CDR3 sequence is 12 residues long. This CDR3 reads CAGRGGWGEAFF. The CDR3 DNA reads as TGTGCCGGAAGAGGGGGCTGGGGTGAAGCTTTCTTT.

This clonotype was observed once. The chain recombines TRBV29-1 with TRBJ2-7; no reliable D call. Looked up from germline, CDR1 is SQVTM and CDR2 is ANQGSEA. The CDR3 is 13 residues long. Deletions cut 5 bases from V and 3 bases from J, with 14 bases between. CDR3 region: CSVIPEVLYEQYF. As DNA, the CDR3 is TGCAGCGTTATACCCGAGGTCCTCTACGAGCAGTACTTC.

This clonotype was found once. This chain connects TRBV20-1 to TRBJ2-5; the D call may be TRBD1 or TRBD2 (5 bases each). Germline V gene lookup returns CDR1 DFQATT and CDR2 SNEGSKA (reference sequence). V was shortened by 4 bases and J by 5 bases, with 14 bases between the two germline ends. The CDR3 spans 13 residues. In nucleotides, the CDR3 is TGCAGTGCTACCTCCCGGGGCCGCGAGACCCAGTACTTC. Translated: CSATSRGRETQYF.

Of note for this clonotype: The germline gene is not matched at one end of the junction; a read error may be the cause. The chain joins TRBV7-3 to TRBJ1-1; no firm D call. The germline V gene encodes CDR1 SGHTA and CDR2 FQGTGA. The CDR3 consists of 13 residues. Here the CDR3 reads CASSDGRNTEVFF. The CDR3, as DNA: TGTGCCAGCAGCGACGGACGGAACACTGAAGTTTTCTTT.

The rearrangement links TRBV27 to TRBJ2-2; 7 nucleotides align to TRBD1. This CDR3 spans 15 amino acids. Looked up from germline, CDR1 is MNHEY and CDR2 is SMNVEV (reference sequence). V lost 6 bases and J lost 4; bases outside the gene matches: 8. Written as DNA, the CDR3 is TGTGCCAGCAGCCTGACAGGGATTGGCACCGGGGAGCTGTTTTTT. Translating gives CASSLTGIGTGELFF.

This clonotype was detected only once. DNA for the CDR3: TGCAGTGCTAGTACCGGGGGACTAGGGGACTACGAGCAGTACTTC. Translated: CSASTGGLGDYEQYF. J is TRBJ2-7 and V is TRBV20-1; 8 nucleotides match TRBD2. This CDR3 is built from 15 residues. Germline CDR1 reads DFQATT; CDR2 reads SNEGSKA (reference sequence). After removal of 3 bases from V and 3 bases from J, the junction contained 10 bases not matched to a gene.

V is TRBV29-1 and J is TRBJ1-1; D remains ambiguous. This CDR3 contains 15 residues. CDR1 and CDR2 (germline): SQVTM, ANQGSEA. The germline V and J ends were trimmed by 6 bases and 1 base, with 18 bases remaining between them. The CDR3 loop reads CSVAIPGIKNTEAFF. DNA of the CDR3: TGCAGCGTAGCCATCCCCGGAATCAAGAACACTGAAGCTTTCTTT.

This rearrangement joins TRBV4-1 to TRBJ1-2; no firm D call. The CDR3 runs 14 residues. From germline, CDR1 is MGHRA and CDR2 YSYEKL. V was trimmed by 1 base and J by 6 bases, leaving 12 bases between them. CDR3 DNA sequence: TGCGCCAGCAGCCAAGTTTCCGGACTGGATGGCTACACCTTC. Translating gives CASSQVSGLDGYTF.

This chain joins TRBV11-3 and TRBJ2-7; 10 nucleotides line up with TRBD1. This CDR3 has 15 amino acids. The V segment lost 7 bases and the J segment 0 bases; nucleotides outside the gene matches: 6. The V gene's germline CDR1 is SGHNT and CDR2 YENEEA. This CDR3 reads CASTFRTGGSYEQYF. The CDR3 coding sequence is TGTGCCAGCACCTTTCGGACAGGGGGCTCCTACGAGCAGTACTTC.

The chain is built from TRBV3-1 and TRBJ2-1, with unresolved D. The V and J ends lost 4 bases and 6 bases respectively, with 7 bases between them. Germline V gene lookup returns CDR1 LGHDT and CDR2 YNNKEL (reference sequence). The CDR3 has 12 amino acids. The chain's CDR3 is CASSPVPNEQFF. The CDR3 DNA reads as TGTGCCAGCAGCCCCGTCCCCAATGAGCAGTTCTTC.

CDR3 protein: CASSYSTGQGRNTIYF. CDR3 bases: TGTGCCAGCAGTTACTCGACGGGACAGGGCCGAAACACCATATATTTT. V gene TRBV6-5 combines with J gene TRBJ1-3; 9 bases align to TRBD1. The V gene's germline CDR1 is MNHEY and CDR2 SVGAGI. The CDR3 runs to 16 residues. V lost 0 bases and J lost 5; bases outside the gene matches: 5.

A single count supports this clonotype. This rearrangement joins TRBV11-2 to TRBJ2-3, with TRBD1 matching over 8 bases. CDR1 is SGHAT, CDR2 FQNNGV, per germline. The CDR3 runs 14 residues. The ends lost 8 bases at V and 2 bases at J; junction bases unmatched: 6. The CDR3 region is CASDTGGITDTQYF. The CDR3 bases are TGTGCCAGCGATACAGGGGGAATCACAGATACGCAGTATTTT.